These T cell receptor beta chains were read from a single sample in a study of T cell responses to AZD1222 COVID-19 vaccine. Sequencing used immunoSEQ multiplex PCR; TCRdb keeps in-frame clones, though not all of them. Counted here are approximately 170,000 clones, over 75% occurring once; the ten biggest clones make up about 6.9%. The sequenced sample was peripheral blood, obtained on day 0 of AZD1222 vaccination. Source of these receptors: an adult in good health. CDR3s include the opening cysteine and the closing phenylalanine or tryptophan. The order of the fields is CDR3 DNA, CDR3 protein, V gene, clone size, J gene, D gene. The D gene is left open where the match is weak. Clone sizes are given selectively: once, few, many, or a class where the clone is expanded.

cdr3_nt: TGCGCCAGCAGCCGGGGACTAGCGGAGGCAGATACGCAGTATTTT
cdr3_aa: CASSRGLAEADTQYF
v_call: TRBV5-1
clone_size: NA
j_call: TRBJ2-3
d_call: TRBD2

cdr3_nt: TGTGCCAGTAATACAGGGGCGGGGGAGCAGTACTTC
cdr3_aa: CASNTGAGEQYF
v_call: TRBV19
clone_size: NA
j_call: TRBJ2-7
d_call: NA

cdr3_nt: TGTGCCAGCAGCCCTAGGACCTCGGAGAGCATTCAGTACTTC
cdr3_aa: CASSPRTSESIQYF
v_call: TRBV11-1
clone_size: NA
j_call: TRBJ2-4
d_call: NA

cdr3_nt: TGTGCCAGTAGCAGAGGGACACTGGCTAATGAAAAACTGTTTTTT
cdr3_aa: CASSRGTLANEKLFF
v_call: TRBV19
clone_size: NA
j_call: TRBJ1-4
d_call: NA

cdr3_nt: TGTGCCAGCAGCCCAACAGCCAGTGCCTATGGCTACACCTTC
cdr3_aa: CASSPTASAYGYTF
v_call: TRBV7-9
clone_size: once
j_call: TRBJ1-2
d_call: NA

cdr3_nt: TGTGCCACCAGCAGAGACAGGGTTCGAGAGACCCAGTACTTC
cdr3_aa: CATSRDRVRETQYF
v_call: TRBV15
clone_size: NA
j_call: TRBJ2-5
d_call: NA

cdr3_nt: TGTGCCAGCAGCGGGTCGAAATATGGCTACACCTTC
cdr3_aa: CASSGSKYGYTF
v_call: TRBV9
clone_size: NA
j_call: TRBJ1-2
d_call: NA

cdr3_nt: TGTGCCAGCAGTGGGTCTGGGGCCAACGTCCTGACTTTC
cdr3_aa: CASSGSGANVLTF
v_call: TRBV2
clone_size: NA
j_call: TRBJ2-6
d_call: NA

cdr3_nt: TGTGCCAGCAGTGAAGCAGCCAATACAGATACGCAGTATTTT
cdr3_aa: CASSEAANTDTQYF
v_call: TRBV6-4
clone_size: few
j_call: TRBJ2-3
d_call: NA

cdr3_nt: TGTGCCAGCAGCTATAGCACAGATACGCAGTATTTT
cdr3_aa: CASSYSTDTQYF
v_call: TRBV5-8
clone_size: NA
j_call: TRBJ2-3
d_call: NA

cdr3_nt: TGTGCCAGCAGCTTGGGGGGACAGAACAATCAGCCCCAGCATTTT
cdr3_aa: CASSLGGQNNQPQHF
v_call: TRBV5-8
clone_size: NA
j_call: TRBJ1-5
d_call: TRBD1

cdr3_nt: TGTGCCACCAGTGGGCTTAGCGGGGATCGTTACATTCAGTACTTC
cdr3_aa: CATSGLSGDRYIQYF
v_call: TRBV24-1
clone_size: NA
j_call: TRBJ2-4
d_call: TRBD2

cdr3_nt: TGCGCCAGCAGCCAATTAGGGGATCAGCCCCAGCATTTT
cdr3_aa: CASSQLGDQPQHF
v_call: TRBV4-1
clone_size: NA
j_call: TRBJ1-5
d_call: NA

cdr3_nt: TGCGCCAGCAGCCCGCAAGCAACCGGGACAAGCACCGGGGAGCTGTTTTTT
cdr3_aa: CASSPQATGTSTGELFF
v_call: TRBV5-1
clone_size: NA
j_call: TRBJ2-2
d_call: NA